These 27 T cell receptor beta chains share one sample of origin, sequenced in a study of blood T cell repertoires in COVID-19. Only in-frame clones appear in the TCRdb table, and some are missing; sequencing was by immunoSEQ multiplex PCR. Of 250,000 to 350,000 clones listed, around nine tenths are singletons. The source material was peripheral blood. The source is a woman aged 25 to 45 with COVID-19, enrolled during active disease.

This clone was picked up one time. DNA for the CDR3: TGTGCCAGCTCACAAGCCATAGTCGCTGAGCAGTTCTTC. Amino acid sequence: CASSQAIVAEQFF. The chain carries TRBV18 and TRBJ2-1; no clear D gene. Germline loops: CDR1 KGHSH, CDR2 LQKENI. Trimming pared 4 bases from V and 9 bases from J, leaving 13 bases between. This CDR3 comprises 13 residues.

J is TRBJ2-1 and V is TRBV3-1 (or the pseudogene TRBV3-2); D gene uncertain. CDR1 is LGHDT and CDR2 is YNNKEL in the germline V gene (reference sequence). Trimming took 0 bases from V and 7 from J, leaving 16 bases between them. This CDR3 is 16 amino acids long. CDR3 in DNA: TGTGCCAGCAGCCAAGATTTTTGGGCAAGGCGTAATGAGCAGTTCTTC. The encoded protein is CASSQDFWARRNEQFF.

This chain links TRBV3-1 (or the pseudogene TRBV3-2) with TRBJ2-1; 10 positions match TRBD2. The CDR3 is made up of 21 amino acids. Germline assignment: CDR1 LGHDT and CDR2 YNNKEL (reference sequence). V was pared by 1 base and J by 7 bases, with 22 bases of the junction left unmatched. The CDR3 nucleotides read TGTGCCAGCAGCCAAGTAAGGTCCTTGTCTAGCGGGAGTAATGGTAGGAATGAGCAGTTCTTC. This codes for CASSQVRSLSSGSNGRNEQFF.

This clone came up once. This chain joins TRBV4-3 and TRBJ2-1; tentative D call: TRBD2 (6 bases). CDR3 size: 13 residues. Germline V gene data show CDR1 as LGHNA and CDR2 as YSLEER. Trimming left V 1 base short and J 9 bases short, with 10 bases between. The CDR3 region has the DNA TGCGCCAGCAGCCAAGTACTAGCTGGTGAGCAGTTCTTC. Its translation: CASSQVLAGEQFF.

The V and J genes are TRBV6-5 and TRBJ2-7, with 8 nucleotides matching TRBD1. V lost 6 bases to trimming and J lost 5 bases; unmatched junction nucleotides: 6. The CDR3 loop spans 13 amino acids. CDR1 is MNHEY and CDR2 is SVGAGI in the germline V gene. Here the CDR3 reads CASRETGVNEQYF. Here the CDR3 DNA reads TGTGCCAGCAGAGAGACAGGGGTCAACGAGCAGTACTTC.

The J gene is TRBJ1-6, the V gene TRBV14; D possibly corresponds to TRBD1 (5 bases). V dropped 3 bases and J dropped 13 bases, with 13 bases sitting between them. CDR3 length equals 13 residues. Germline V gene data show CDR1 as SGHDN and CDR2 as FVKESK. Written as DNA, the CDR3 is TGTGCCAGCAGCCAGTCCGGGGGAGGGCCCCTCCACTTT. It translates to CASSQSGGGPLHF.

This rearrangement joins TRBV12-3 or TRBV12-4 to TRBJ1-2, with a possible D match to TRBD1 (5 bases). The V gene lost 7 bases and the J gene lost 8 bases, with 14 bases spanning the gap. CDR3 length equals 12 residues. The CDR3, as DNA: TGTGCCAGCACGTGGGGCCCCGCCGGCTACACCTTC. Translated, it gives CASTWGPAGYTF.

The V call is TRBV4-3, the J call TRBJ2-1, with a weak D call TRBD2 (6 bases). CDR1 and CDR2 from the germline V gene are LGHNA and YSLEER. The CDR3 has 16 residues. Trimming pared 4 bases from V and 6 bases from J, leaving 19 bases between. The CDR3 DNA reads TGCGCCAGCAGCCCCGATGTTGGAGGGAATAGCAATGAGCAGTTCTTC. Translated: CASSPDVGGNSNEQFF.

The genes are TRBV11-3 and TRBJ2-7; the match to TRBD2 covers 7 bases. Germline values: CDR1 SGHNT, CDR2 YENEEA. The junction had 8 bases not matched to a gene; V was cut back by 0 bases and J by 6 bases. This CDR3 is built from 15 residues. CDR3 bases: TGTGCCAGCAGCTTAGAGTCATCGGGAGGAAGCGAGCAGTACTTC. This encodes CASSLESSGGSEQYF.

This sequence joins TRBV12-5 and TRBJ2-7, with TRBD2 as a possible D gene (5 bases). Trimming removed 5 bases from V and 4 bases from J, with 12 bases in between. Germline-derived CDR1 and CDR2 are LGHNT and FRNRAP. The CDR3 runs 13 residues. The CDR3 nucleotides are TGTGCTAGTGGTCTCGGGATGGGTTACGAGCAGTACTTC. It translates to CASGLGMGYEQYF.

The V gene is TRBV2, the J gene TRBJ1-5; D perhaps matches TRBD1 (6 bases). Germline CDR1 SNHLY, CDR2 FYNNEI. The V and J ends lost 5 bases and 5 bases respectively, with 10 bases between them. There are 13 residues in the CDR3. CDR3 in amino acids: CASSYRVHQPQHF. DNA for the CDR3: TGTGCCAGCAGTTACAGGGTGCATCAGCCCCAGCATTTT.

V and J are TRBV5-1 and TRBJ2-2, with D tentatively TRBD1 (6 bases). V lost 0 bases and J lost 2, with 8 bases in between. Looked up from germline, CDR1 is SGHRS and CDR2 is YFSETQ. CDR3 length: 15 residues. Written as DNA, the CDR3 is TGCGCCAGCAGCTTGGCCGGGACAAACACCGGGGAGCTGTTTTTT. This sequence encodes CASSLAGTNTGELFF.

The chain joins TRBV18 to TRBJ2-7; TRBD1 might be the D (6 bases). The CDR3 is 14 residues long. In germline, CDR1 is KGHSH, CDR2 LQKENI. V was clipped by 3 bases and J by 3 bases, with 12 bases between them. In nucleotides, the CDR3 is TGTGCCAGCTCACCCGGACAGTGGGGCTACGAGCAGTACTTC. This sequence encodes CASSPGQWGYEQYF.

The rearrangement links TRBV6-5 to TRBJ2-7, with 12 bases that match TRBD2. Germline V gene sequence: CDR1 MNHEY, CDR2 SVGAGI. The CDR3 is 16 amino acids. The trim removed 2 bases at V and 4 bases at J, leaving 6 bases unmatched. The CDR3 reads CASSYDGLAGLYEQYF. In DNA, the CDR3 is TGTGCCAGCAGTTACGATGGACTAGCGGGATTATACGAGCAGTACTTC.

Written as DNA, the CDR3 is TGTGCCAGCAGTTACCAGCCAGCGACGAACACCGGGGAGCTGTTTTTT. This gives the protein CASSYQPATNTGELFF. The chain has TRBV6-5 and TRBJ2-2; D is unresolved. The V and J ends lost 2 bases and 0 bases respectively, with 10 bases between them. The CDR3 covers 16 residues. Germline V gene lookup returns CDR1 MNHEY and CDR2 SVGAGI.

With regard to this clone: Other DNA sequences in the sample encode the same CDR3. The rearrangement uses TRBV24-1 and TRBJ1-1; TRBD1 might be the D (5 bases). Germline V gene sequence: CDR1 KGHDR, CDR2 SFDVKD. The CDR3 spans 13 residues. Trimming pared 7 bases from V and 0 bases from J, leaving 8 bases between. CDR3 nucleotide sequence: TGTGCCACCAGGGGAGGGGTGAACACTGAAGCTTTCTTT. This gives the protein CATRGGVNTEAFF.

This chain links TRBV5-6 with TRBJ2-7; TRBD2 matches at 10 bases. The CDR3 contains 15 residues. The germline V gene encodes CDR1 SGHDT and CDR2 YYEEEE. Trimming removed 4 bases from V and 3 bases from J; junction bases left unmatched: 7. The CDR3 loop reads CASSPGLAAIYEQYF. The CDR3 DNA reads TGTGCCAGCAGCCCTGGACTAGCGGCGATCTACGAGCAGTACTTC. Complete variable domain (other parts from reference TRBV5-6 and TRBJ2-7): DAGVTQSPTHLIKTRGQQVTLRCSPKSGHDTVSWYQQALGQGPQFIFQYYEEEERQRGNFPDRFSGHQFPNYSSELNVNALLLGDSALYLCASSPGLAAIYEQYFGPGTRLTVT.

This clone was seen a single time. The genes are TRBV19 and TRBJ2-7, with TRBD2 identical over 8 bases. The trim removed 3 bases at V and 5 bases at J, leaving 9 bases unmatched. This CDR3 region has 15 residues. Germline CDR1 LNHDA, CDR2 SQIVND (reference sequence). This CDR3 reads CASSIFSGSIHEQYF. The CDR3 DNA reads as TGTGCCAGTAGTATTTTCAGCGGGAGCATCCACGAGCAGTACTTC. Using reference TRBV19 and TRBJ2-7 for the parts outside the CDR3, the full variable domain is DGGITQSPKYLFRKEGQNVTLSCEQNLNHDAMYWYRQDPGQGLRLIYYSQIVNDFQKGDIAEGYSVSREKKESFPLTVTSAQKNPTAFYLCASSIFSGSIHEQYFGPGTRLTVT.

The J gene is TRBJ1-2, the V gene TRBV4-1, with D perhaps TRBD1 (5 bases). CDR1 and CDR2 (germline): MGHRA, YSYEKL. The CDR3 sequence is 16 residues long. The V and J ends lost 1 base and 4 bases respectively, with 16 bases between them. The DNA of the CDR3 is TGCGCCAGCAGCCAAGTAGGACACCATCCAACCTATGGCTACACCTTC. This encodes CASSQVGHHPTYGYTF.

In this sample, this clone turned up once. The chain carries TRBV6-2 or TRBV6-3 and TRBJ1-2, with no clear D. Germline V gene lookup returns CDR1 MNHEY and CDR2 SVGEGT. With 6 bases removed from V and 4 bases from J, the gap between germline ends came to 12 bases. The length of the CDR3 is 13 residues. CDR3 DNA: TGTGCCAGCAGCCCCGCTCTGAGCTATGGCTACACCTTC. Its translation: CASSPALSYGYTF.

The chain joins TRBV2 to TRBJ2-7; no clear D gene. V was cut by 3 bases and J by 6 bases, with 9 bases left in between. CDR3 length: 12 amino acids. The V gene's germline CDR1 is SNHLY and CDR2 FYNNEI. The CDR3 loop is CASSDNRLEQYF. Here the CDR3 DNA reads TGTGCCAGCAGTGATAACCGACTCGAGCAGTACTTC.

This clone was seen only once. This chain joins TRBV7-9 and TRBJ2-2; 9 bases line up with TRBD2. Germline V lookup: CDR1 SEHNR, CDR2 FQNEAQ (reference sequence). With 5 bases clipped from V and 4 bases from J, the junction kept 5 bases outside the gene matches. The CDR3 is 15 residues long. CDR3 in DNA: TGTGCCAGCAGCCCTAGCGGGATGGCCACCGGGGAGCTGTTTTTT. Its translation: CASSPSGMATGELFF.

This rearrangement joins TRBV4-1 to TRBJ2-7; 8 bases line up with TRBD1. The CDR3 spans 16 residues. CDR1 and CDR2 from the germline V gene are MGHRA and YSYEKL. The junction had 14 bases not matched to a gene; V was cut back by 4 bases and J by 6 bases. The DNA of the CDR3 is TGCGCCAGCAGCCCCACGGGACAGGTGGCCTTCCGCGAGCAGTACTTC. Translated: CASSPTGQVAFREQYF.

The chain employs TRBV9 and TRBJ1-4; D might be TRBD1 (5 bases). Deletions cut 0 bases from V and 4 bases from J, with 10 bases between. Germline V lookup: CDR1 SGDLS, CDR2 YYNGEE. The CDR3 has 15 amino acids. The CDR3, as DNA: TGTGCCAGCAGCGTAGGGCCCGGGGGTAATGAAAAACTGTTTTTT. It is translated as CASSVGPGGNEKLFF. The full variable domain, with the rest looked up from reference TRBV9 and TRBJ1-4, is DSGVTQTPKHLITATGQRVTLRCSPRSGDLSVYWYQQSLDQGLQFLIQYYNGEERAKGNILERFSAQQFPDLHSELNLSSLELGDSALYFCASSVGPGGNEKLFFGSGTQLSVL.

The rearrangement uses TRBV7-2 and TRBJ2-7; the match to TRBD2 covers 7 bases. V was pared by 1 base and J by 4 bases, with 7 bases of the junction left unmatched. The CDR3 contains 15 residues. CDR1 and CDR2 from the germline V gene are SGHTA and FQGNSA. CDR3 DNA sequence: TGTGCCAGCAGCTTAGAGGGCGGGAGTTCTTACGAGCAGTACTTC. This gives the protein CASSLEGGSSYEQYF.

This rearrangement joins TRBV2 to TRBJ2-3; TRBD2 matches 11 bases. V lost 11 bases and J lost 2; bases outside the gene matches: 6. This CDR3 is built from 14 residues. Germline CDR1 is SNHLY and CDR2 is FYNNEI. The CDR3 reads CALGLAGFTDTQYF. CDR3 in DNA: TGTGCCCTCGGACTAGCGGGTTTCACAGATACGCAGTATTTT.

The chain combines TRBV29-1 with TRBJ2-2; 11 bases map to TRBD1. Losses at the gene ends were 5 bases for V and 4 bases for J; bases not matched to a gene: 9. CDR3 length equals 16 residues. Germline CDR1 SQVTM, CDR2 ANQGSEA. CDR3 in DNA: TGCAGCGTTCCAAACCGGGACAGGGGGACCACCGGGGAGCTGTTTTTT. Its protein product is CSVPNRDRGTTGELFF.